One sample yielded the 16 T cell receptor beta chains listed below, sequenced in a study of cytotoxic CD8 clonotypes in ibrutinib-treated CLL. This table comes from immunoSEQ multiplex PCR, and its TCRdb copy is limited to in-frame clones, with some not included. The table records fewer than 50,000 clones, roughly 50% of them present only once. Sequences were derived from PBMCs, sampled after 12 months of ibrutinib treatment. These receptors were obtained from a human donor with chronic lymphocytic leukemia.

The chain carries TRBV5-1 and TRBJ2-7; 8 positions agree with TRBD1. The V gene's germline CDR1 is SGHRS and CDR2 YFSETQ. The CDR3 is 19 amino acids. V dropped 0 bases and J dropped 4; count of bases not matched to a gene: 18. The CDR3 DNA follows: TGCGCCAGCAGCTTGGCGGCAGGGGGCGTACAGACAGTGGTTTACGAGCAGTACTTC. Translating it yields CASSLAAGGVQTVVYEQYF.

This clone was found once. This rearrangement joins TRBV27 to TRBJ1-1; D gene ambiguous. The CDR3 has 16 residues. V was trimmed by 4 bases and J by 3 bases, leaving 18 bases between them. Germline V gene lookup returns CDR1 MNHEY and CDR2 SMNVEV (reference sequence). CDR3 in amino acids: CASSSLGGLADTEAFF. For the CDR3, the DNA is TGTGCCAGCAGTTCGTTAGGAGGGCTCGCGGACACTGAAGCTTTCTTT.

This clone was picked up a small number of times. The rearrangement uses TRBV7-6 and TRBJ1-3; unclear D gene. Germline loops: CDR1 SGHVS, CDR2 FNYEAQ. Trimming took 1 base from V and 4 from J, leaving 8 bases between them. The length of the CDR3 is 14 residues. The CDR3 nucleotides read TGTGCCAGCAGCTTAGAGGGATCCGGAAACACCATATATTTT. As protein: CASSLEGSGNTIYF. Using reference TRBV7-6 and TRBJ1-3 for the parts outside the CDR3, the full variable domain is GAGVSQSPRYKVTKRGQDVALRCDPISGHVSLYWYRQALGQGPEFLTYFNYEAQQDKSGLPNDRFSAERPEGSISTLTIQRTEQRDSAMYRCASSLEGSGNTIYFGEGSWLTVV.

This clone was counted a few times. The chain recombines TRBV28 with TRBJ2-7; 11 bases line up with TRBD2. The CDR3 spans 14 residues. Germline V gene sequence: CDR1 MDHEN, CDR2 SYDVKM. V shed 8 bases and J 1 base; nucleotides not matched to a gene: 4. The CDR3 region is CASQGLAGSYEQYF. The CDR3 DNA sequence: TGTGCCAGCCAAGGACTAGCGGGTTCCTACGAGCAGTACTTC.

The chain uses TRBV28 and TRBJ1-3; D perhaps matches TRBD1 (5 bases). Trimming removed 5 bases at V and 0 bases at J, with 17 bases between. The CDR3 loop spans 17 amino acids. In germline, CDR1 is MDHEN, CDR2 SYDVKM. The CDR3: CASSISRGRSSGNTIYF. CDR3 nucleotide sequence: TGTGCCAGCAGTATCTCCCGGGGCAGGAGCTCTGGAAACACCATATATTTT.

This sequence joins TRBV30 and TRBJ1-6; D gene unclear. The CDR3 runs 14 residues. Trimming pared 8 bases from V and 0 bases from J, leaving 11 bases between. CDR1 GTSNPN and CDR2 SVGIG come from the germline V gene (reference sequence). The CDR3 sequence is CAGVGSSYNSPLHF. The CDR3 coding sequence is TGTGCCGGCGTGGGGAGCTCCTATAATTCACCCCTCCACTTT.

This clone has a count of ten or more. The chain recombines TRBV9 with TRBJ1-2; D not resolved. The ends were cut back, 2 bases at V and 8 bases at J, with 13 bases in the middle. The germline V gene encodes CDR1 SGDLS and CDR2 YYNGEE. This CDR3 contains 13 residues. The CDR3 reads CASSVEFYSGYTF. The DNA of the CDR3 is TGTGCCAGCAGCGTTGAGTTTTACAGCGGCTACACCTTC. Complete variable domain (other parts from reference TRBV9 and TRBJ1-2): DSGVTQTPKHLITATGQRVTLRCSPRSGDLSVYWYQQSLDQGLQFLIQYYNGEERAKGNILERFSAQQFPDLHSELNLSSLELGDSALYFCASSVEFYSGYTFGSGTRLTVV.

CDR3 loop: CASSSLGRSQNNYGYTF. DNA for the CDR3: TGTGCCAGCAGCTCCTTGGGACGCTCGCAGAACAACTATGGCTACACCTTC. The chain employs TRBV7-9 and TRBJ1-2, with D possibly matching TRBD1 (5 bases). Germline loops: CDR1 SEHNR, CDR2 FQNEAQ (reference sequence). Trimming took off 4 bases at V and 2 bases at J, with 20 bases between the two ends. The length of the CDR3 is 17 residues.

V is TRBV28 and J is TRBJ1-1; maybe TRBD1 (6 bases). The germline V and J ends were trimmed by 3 bases and 7 bases, with 18 bases remaining between them. The CDR3 spans 15 residues. Germline CDR1 and CDR2: MDHEN and SYDVKM. The CDR3 protein is CASSLARTARNEAFF. The CDR3, as DNA: TGTGCCAGCAGTTTGGCCAGGACAGCAAGGAATGAAGCTTTCTTT. Supplemented by reference TRBV28 and TRBJ1-1, the full variable domain reads DVKVTQSSRYLVKRTGEKVFLECVQDMDHENMFWYRQDPGLGLRLIYFSYDVKMKEKGDIPEGYSVSREKKERFSLILESASTNQTSMYLCASSLARTARNEAFFGQGTRLTVV.

The rearrangement links TRBV18 to TRBJ2-7; no definite D call. Per the germline V gene, CDR1 is KGHSH and CDR2 is LQKENI. V lost 4 bases and J 4 bases, leaving 11 bases between the germline ends. The CDR3 is made up of 13 amino acids. The CDR3 loop reads CASSRGSSYEQYF. The CDR3 DNA reads TGTGCCAGCTCACGGGGATCAAGTTACGAGCAGTACTTC.

V usage is TRBV5-1 and J usage is TRBJ2-3, with 11 bases aligning to TRBD2. CDR3 length equals 15 residues. The ends lost 2 bases at V and 1 base at J; junction bases unmatched: 0. The germline gives CDR1 SGHRS, CDR2 YFSETQ. The CDR3 region has the DNA TGCGCCAGCAGCTTACTAGCGGGAGGCACAGATACGCAGTATTTT. Translation: CASSLLAGGTDTQYF.

This clone was seen only once. V is TRBV4-1 and J is TRBJ2-2; tentatively, D is TRBD1 (6 bases). This CDR3 is built from 14 residues. Germline CDR1 MGHRA, CDR2 YSYEKL. Trimming removed 4 bases at V and 6 bases at J, with 12 bases between. CDR3 residues: CASSPPDSSGELFF. The CDR3, as DNA: TGCGCCAGCAGCCCCCCGGACAGTTCCGGGGAGCTGTTTTTT.

The CDR3 DNA is TGTGCCAGCAGTACGGCACAAAAGGAGGAAAAACTGTTTTTT. The encoded protein is CASSTAQKEEKLFF. The V and J genes are TRBV28 and TRBJ1-4; D is uncertain. The CDR3 loop spans 14 amino acids. The V end was cut by 5 bases, the J end by 8 bases, with 15 bases between. The germline CDR1 and CDR2 sequences are MDHEN and SYDVKM.

This clone was detected ten times or more. The chain joins TRBV5-1 to TRBJ1-1; D is unclear. Trimming took 3 bases from V and 6 from J, leaving 15 bases between them. The CDR3 contains 14 residues. Germline values: CDR1 SGHRS, CDR2 YFSETQ. The CDR3 is CASSSPTRNAEAFF. The DNA for the CDR3 is TGCGCCAGCAGCTCCCCTACTAGGAATGCTGAAGCTTTCTTT.

This chain uses TRBV4-2 with TRBJ2-4, with D uncertain. Germline CDR1 LGHNA, CDR2 YNFKEQ. The CDR3 length is 16 residues. The V and J ends lost 1 base and 4 bases respectively, with 14 bases between them. This CDR3 reads CASSQVLEVGKNIQYF. The CDR3, as DNA: TGTGCCAGCAGCCAAGTCCTAGAAGTAGGGAAAAACATTCAGTACTTC.

This chain joins TRBV28 and TRBJ1-5, with D unclear. CDR3 length equals 14 residues. CDR1 is MDHEN, CDR2 SYDVKM, per germline. V was shortened by 5 bases and J by 7 bases, with 15 bases between the two germline ends. Here the CDR3 DNA reads TGTGCCAGCAGTAGACCAATTCACAGCCAGCCCCAGCATTTT. Protein product: CASSRPIHSQPQHF.